This T cell receptor beta chain was sequenced during a study of blood T cell repertoires in COVID-19. Study summary: Sites across the United States, Italy and Spain contributed samples from acute and convalescent COVID-19. In each case, the material was cDNA or gDNA derived from T cells, B-cell-depleted T cells, or PBMCs.

This clone appeared once. Other DNA sequences in the sample encode the same CDR3. Trimming removed 1 base from V and 5 bases from J, with 6 bases in between. There are 14 residues in the CDR3. Germline V lookup: CDR1 SNHLY, CDR2 FYNNEI. As originally analysed: Reference gene primer amplification in the assay estimated nucleated cell counts. Libraries were prepared by immunoSEQ multiplex PCR; TCRdb keeps only in-frame clonotypes and omits some of them. V, J and clone size are taken as reported in that table, and D and trimming were inferred from the DNA itself. The table shows 60,000 to 75,000 clones, with roughly 90% occurring only once.

This rearrangement joins TRBV2 to TRBJ1-6; D not certain. Material for sequencing was peripheral blood. This clonotype originated in a man between 25 and 39 years old with acute or convalescent COVID-19. The CDR3 region has the DNA TGTGCCAGCAGTGAAGGCAGGAATAATTCACCCCTCCACTTT. It encodes CASSEGRNNSPLHF.